The clone carrying this T cell receptor beta chain was picked up a small number of times. Its antigen is as yet unknown. These data originate in a study of blood T cells in healthy people across ages. In the study overall: Per two T cells, about one barcoded beta molecule was captured through template switching.

Trimming removed 5 bases at V and 7 bases at J, with 21 bases between. This CDR3 comprises 14 residues. Per germline, CDR1 DFQATT and CDR2 SNEGSKA (reference sequence). A minimum of 6 micrograms of total RNA was extracted per sample. Study-wide points: The study lacked donor CMV status, which possibly confounded expanded clonotype changes. Whereas aged donors had fewer naive CD4+ cells, long-lived donors had more of them and higher diversity.

With a J-beta primer mix and a sample-barcoded 5' primer, a second PCR ran 7 to 11 cycles. Using its own MiXCR run on the 5' RACE reads, TCRdb lists one record per CDR3 protein. The data contain fewer than 1,000,000 distinct CDR3 sequences, 46% of them singletons. The chain is built from TRBV20-1 and TRBJ2-7; D unclear. Sequencing was performed on blood. The sequence was collected from a man older than 75 in good health. As DNA, the CDR3 is TGCAGTGCTCCGGGTGGCAGGTACTACAATGAGCAGTACTTC. Its protein is CSAPGGRYYNEQYF.